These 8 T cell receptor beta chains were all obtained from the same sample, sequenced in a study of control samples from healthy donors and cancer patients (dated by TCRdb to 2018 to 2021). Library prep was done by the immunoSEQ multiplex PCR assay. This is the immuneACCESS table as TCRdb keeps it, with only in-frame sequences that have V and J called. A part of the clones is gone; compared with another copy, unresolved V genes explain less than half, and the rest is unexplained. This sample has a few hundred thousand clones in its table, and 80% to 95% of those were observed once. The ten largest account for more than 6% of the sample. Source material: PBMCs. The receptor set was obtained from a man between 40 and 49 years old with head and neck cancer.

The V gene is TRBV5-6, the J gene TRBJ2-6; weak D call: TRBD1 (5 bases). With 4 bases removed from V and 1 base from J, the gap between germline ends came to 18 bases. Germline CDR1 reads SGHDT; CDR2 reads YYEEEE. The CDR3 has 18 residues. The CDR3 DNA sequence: TGTGCCAGCAGCCCCCCCCCGACAGTTACTTCTGGGGCCAACGTCCTGACTTTC. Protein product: CASSPPPTVTSGANVLTF.

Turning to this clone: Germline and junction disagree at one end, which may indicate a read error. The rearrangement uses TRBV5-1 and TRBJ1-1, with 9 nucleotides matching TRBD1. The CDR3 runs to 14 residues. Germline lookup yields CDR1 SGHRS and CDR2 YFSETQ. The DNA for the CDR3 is TGCGCCAGCAGCAAAAACCGGGACAGGGTGGACGCGGTCTTT. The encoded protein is CASSKNRDRVDAVF.

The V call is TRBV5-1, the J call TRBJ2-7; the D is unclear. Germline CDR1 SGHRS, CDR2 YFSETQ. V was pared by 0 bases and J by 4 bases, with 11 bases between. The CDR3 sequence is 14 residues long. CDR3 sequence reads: CASSLERQSYEQYF. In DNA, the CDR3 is TGCGCCAGCAGCTTGGAGAGACAATCGTACGAGCAGTACTTC.

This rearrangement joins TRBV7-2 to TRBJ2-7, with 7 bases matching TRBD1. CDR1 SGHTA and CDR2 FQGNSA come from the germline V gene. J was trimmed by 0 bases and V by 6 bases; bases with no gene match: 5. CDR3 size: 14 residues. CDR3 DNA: TGTGCCAGCAGGTCTGACAGGGCCTCCTACGAGCAGTACTTC. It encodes CASRSDRASYEQYF.

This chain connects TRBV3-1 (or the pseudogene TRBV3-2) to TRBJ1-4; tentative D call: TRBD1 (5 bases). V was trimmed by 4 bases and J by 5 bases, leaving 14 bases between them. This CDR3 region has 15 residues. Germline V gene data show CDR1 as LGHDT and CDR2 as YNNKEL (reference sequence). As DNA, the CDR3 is TGTGCCAGCAGCCTAGCCGGGGGTGGAAATGAAAAACTGTTTTTT. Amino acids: CASSLAGGGNEKLFF.

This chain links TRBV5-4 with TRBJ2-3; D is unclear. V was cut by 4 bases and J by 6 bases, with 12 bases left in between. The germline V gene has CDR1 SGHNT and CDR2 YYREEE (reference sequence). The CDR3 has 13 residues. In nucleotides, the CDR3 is TGTGCCAGCAGCCTCGGCCAAGGGGATACGCAGTATTTT. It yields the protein CASSLGQGDTQYF.

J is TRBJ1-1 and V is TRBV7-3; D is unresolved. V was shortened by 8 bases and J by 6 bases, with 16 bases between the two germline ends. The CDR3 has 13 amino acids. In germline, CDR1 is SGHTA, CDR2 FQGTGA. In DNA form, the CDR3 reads TGTGCCAGCCTGTTCGGGCCGGGGTCTGAAGCTTTCTTT. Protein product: CASLFGPGSEAFF.

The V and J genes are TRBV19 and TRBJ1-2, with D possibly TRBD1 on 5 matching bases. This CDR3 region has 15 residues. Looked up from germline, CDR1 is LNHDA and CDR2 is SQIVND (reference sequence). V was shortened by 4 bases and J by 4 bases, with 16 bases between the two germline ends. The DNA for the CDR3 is TGTGCCAGTAGTACCCGTGGGCAGGGTGGCTATGGCTACACCTTC. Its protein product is CASSTRGQGGYGYTF.